Here is one T cell receptor (beta chain) with its context. No cognate antigen has been identified for it. Within one base of it there is no much larger clone, and no base qualities were kept. The data were taken from a study of cytomegalovirus exposure and HLA in healthy donors (dated by TCRdb to about 2017). About the study as a whole: A later analysis indicated that the 95 to 150 validation repertoires were generated on the platform also employed for the 700 or so repertoires of the first cohort. The aim of the study was to test whether cataloging public T cell receptors could identify signatures of past pathogen exposure. Along with the approximately 700-subject first cohort, a separate validation cohort of over 90 different subjects was used. To predict cytomegalovirus infection status, the study combined high-throughput TCR immunosequencing, statistical association of individual TCRs with disease status, and machine learning. Results and caveats for the whole study, not just this receptor: A later analysis found that TCRs clustered in the first cohort also tended to co-occur in the 110 or so validation repertoires, with approximately 95% of cluster scores above 0. The study gave a list of about 150 TCR beta chains associated with cytomegalovirus. In both the original and validation cohorts, the classifier was reported to diagnose cytomegalovirus status with high specificity and sensitivity. The authors suggested that the approach could potentially be generalized to other disease states and immunological phenotypes. The validation cohort had no HLA typing available for a later analysis, so co-occurrence within that cohort was assessed over all 130 or so repertoires. While some public TCRs were present in many individuals, most TCR sequences turned up only very rarely across donors. In vitro tests confirmed that a few of the cytomegalovirus-associated TCR beta chains recognize cytomegalovirus antigens.

The donors were included in the validation cohort of around 120 subjects, a group kept apart from the roughly 690-subject first cohort. Receptors were amplified or captured by the immunoSEQ multiplex PCR assay. The original methods were these. A statistical classification framework was developed to diagnose cytomegalovirus status using the catalog of TCR beta chain sequences. TCRdb carries this immuneACCESS record with in-frame sequences only. Its versions omit some clonotypes, under half of them owing to an unresolved V gene in the studies checked, with the rest unexplained. That table furnishes V, J and clone size, whereas the DNA furnished D and trimming. Within this sample are approximately 200,000 clones, with 75% to 95% of them counted one time only. The top ten clones comprise roughly 1% of the sample. There are 16 amino acids in the CDR3, from cysteine to phenylalanine inclusive. This entry keeps only the CDR3 DNA: 48 bases, framed from base 1. Sequences GTSNPN (CDR1) and SVGIG (CDR2) are obtained from the germline V gene (reference sequence). V is shortened by 0 bases, J by 3 bases, and the region joining them spans 15 bases.

The receptor was isolated from a woman aged 18-35 years in good health and CMV-seronegative. The sequence joins TRBV30 to TRBJ1-5; D gene: possibly TRBD1, on 6 matching bases. Input material: PBMCs. CDR3 reads: CAWSVNSGAFNQPQHF. In nucleotides, the sequence is TGTGCCTGGAGTGTAAACTCAGGGGCATTCAATCAGCCCCAGCATTTT.